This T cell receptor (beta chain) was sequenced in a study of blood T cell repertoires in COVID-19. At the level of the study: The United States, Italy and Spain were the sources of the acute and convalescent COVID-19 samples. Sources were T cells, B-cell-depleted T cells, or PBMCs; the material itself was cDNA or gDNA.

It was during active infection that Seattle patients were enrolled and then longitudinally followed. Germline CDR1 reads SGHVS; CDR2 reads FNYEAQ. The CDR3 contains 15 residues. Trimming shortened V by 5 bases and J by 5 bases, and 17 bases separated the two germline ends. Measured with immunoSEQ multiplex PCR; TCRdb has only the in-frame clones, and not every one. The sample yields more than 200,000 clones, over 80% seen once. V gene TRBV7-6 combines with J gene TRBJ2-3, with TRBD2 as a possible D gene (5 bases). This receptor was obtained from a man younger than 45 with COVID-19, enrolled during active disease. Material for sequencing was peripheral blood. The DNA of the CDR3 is TGTGCCAGCAGCCGCCCTTCTGTCGGGATAGATACGCAGTATTTT. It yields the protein CASSRPSVGIDTQYF.